The source of this TCR beta chain is a study of cytomegalovirus exposure and HLA in healthy donors. Both 60 Vbeta primers and 13 Jbeta primers went into the PCR. TCRdb keeps only in-frame clones here, not all; method: immunoSEQ multiplex PCR. The sample carries about 160,000 clones, approximately 85% recorded once. This CDR3 comprises 16 residues. J lost 0 bases, V lost 4 bases, and 6 bases had no gene match. Germline CDR1 SGHNT, CDR2 YYREEE (reference sequence). Sequenced sample: PBMCs. This chain uses TRBV5-4 with TRBJ2-1, with 8 bases that match TRBD2. The TCR sequence derives from a man between 45 and 60 years old in good health and CMV-seropositive. CDR3 bases: TGTGCCAGCAGCAGAGCAGCGGGGGTCTCCTACAATGAGCAGTTCTTC. It translates to CASSRAAGVSYNEQFF. The full variable domain, rest sourced from reference TRBV5-4 and TRBJ2-1, is ETGVTQSPTHLIKTRGQQVTLRCSSQSGHNTVSWYQQALGQGPQFIFQYYREEENGRGNFPPRFSGLQFPNYSSELNVNALELDDSALYLCASSRAAGVSYNEQFFGPGTRLTVL.